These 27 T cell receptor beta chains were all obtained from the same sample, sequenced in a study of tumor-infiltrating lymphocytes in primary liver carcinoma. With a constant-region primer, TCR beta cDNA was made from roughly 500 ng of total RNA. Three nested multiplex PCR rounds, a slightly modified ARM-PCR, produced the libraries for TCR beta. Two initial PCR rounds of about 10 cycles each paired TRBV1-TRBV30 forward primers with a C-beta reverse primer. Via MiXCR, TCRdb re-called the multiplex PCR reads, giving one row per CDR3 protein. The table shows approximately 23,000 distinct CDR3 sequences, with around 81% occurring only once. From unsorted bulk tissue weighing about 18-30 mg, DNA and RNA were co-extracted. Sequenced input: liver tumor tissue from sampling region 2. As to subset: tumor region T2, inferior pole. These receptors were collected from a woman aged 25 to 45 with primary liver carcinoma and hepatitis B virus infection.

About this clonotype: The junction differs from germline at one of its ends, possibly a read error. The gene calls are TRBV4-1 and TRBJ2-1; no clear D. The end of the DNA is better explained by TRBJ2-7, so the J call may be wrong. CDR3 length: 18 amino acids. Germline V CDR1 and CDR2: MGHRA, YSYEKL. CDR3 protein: CAGSQGWVPQSSYNEQYF. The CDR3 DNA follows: TGCGCCGGCAGCCAAGGATGGGTCCCCCAGAGCTCCTACAATGAGCAGTACTTC.

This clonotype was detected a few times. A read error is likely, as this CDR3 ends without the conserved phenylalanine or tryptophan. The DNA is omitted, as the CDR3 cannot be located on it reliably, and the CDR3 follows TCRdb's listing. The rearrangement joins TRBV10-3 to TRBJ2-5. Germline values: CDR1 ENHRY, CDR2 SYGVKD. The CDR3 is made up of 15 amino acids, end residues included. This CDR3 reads CAISESATRQETKYI.

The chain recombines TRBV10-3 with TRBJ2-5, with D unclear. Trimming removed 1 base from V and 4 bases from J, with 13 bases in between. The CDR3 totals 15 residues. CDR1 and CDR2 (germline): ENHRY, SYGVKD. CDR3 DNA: TGTGCCATCAGTGAGTTGGCTATCAGACTAGAGACCCAGTACTTC. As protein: CAISELAIRLETQYF.

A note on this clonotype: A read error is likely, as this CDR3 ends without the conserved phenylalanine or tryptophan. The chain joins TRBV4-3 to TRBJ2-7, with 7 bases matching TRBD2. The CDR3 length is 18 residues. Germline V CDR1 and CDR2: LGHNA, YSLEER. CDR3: CVSSLAVTGGHISYEQYL. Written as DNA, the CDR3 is TGCGTCAGCAGCCTAGCTGTGACGGGGGGTCACATTAGCTACGAGCAGTACCTC.

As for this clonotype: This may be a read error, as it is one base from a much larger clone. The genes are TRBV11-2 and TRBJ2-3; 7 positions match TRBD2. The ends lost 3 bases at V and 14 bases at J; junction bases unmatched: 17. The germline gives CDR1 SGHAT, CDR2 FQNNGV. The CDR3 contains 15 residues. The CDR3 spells CASSFGLGRTDRRYF. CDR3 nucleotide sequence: TGTGCCAGCAGCTTCGGACTAGGACGCACAGATAGGCGGTATTTT.

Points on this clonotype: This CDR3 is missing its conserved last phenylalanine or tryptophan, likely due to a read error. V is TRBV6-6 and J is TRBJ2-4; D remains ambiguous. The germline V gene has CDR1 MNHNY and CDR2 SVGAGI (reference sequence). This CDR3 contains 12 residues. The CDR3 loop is CGSSPFKNIQYY. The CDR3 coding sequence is TGTGGCAGCAGCCCTTTCAAAAACATTCAGTACTAC.

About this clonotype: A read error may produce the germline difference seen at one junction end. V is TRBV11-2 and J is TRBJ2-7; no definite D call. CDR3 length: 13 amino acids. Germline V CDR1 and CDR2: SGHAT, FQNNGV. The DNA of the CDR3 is TGTCCCAGCAGCTTAGGCTCAACATACGAGCAGTACTTC. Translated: CPSSLGSTYEQYF.

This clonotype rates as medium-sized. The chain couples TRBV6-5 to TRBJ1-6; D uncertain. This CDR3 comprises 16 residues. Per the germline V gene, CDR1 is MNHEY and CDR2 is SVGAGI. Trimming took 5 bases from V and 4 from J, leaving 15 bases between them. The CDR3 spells CASSKQSAIYNSPLHF. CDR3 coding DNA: TGTGCCAGCAGTAAACAGTCTGCCATATATAATTCACCCCTCCACTTT.

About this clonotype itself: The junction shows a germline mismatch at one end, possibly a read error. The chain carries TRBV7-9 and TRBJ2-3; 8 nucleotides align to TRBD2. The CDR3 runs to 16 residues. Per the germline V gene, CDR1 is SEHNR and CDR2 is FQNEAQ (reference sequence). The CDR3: CASSLGAGVGADTQYF. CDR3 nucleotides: TGTGCCAGCAGTTTAGGAGCGGGGGTTGGCGCAGATACGCAGTATTTT. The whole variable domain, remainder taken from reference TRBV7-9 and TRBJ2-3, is DTGVSQNPRHKITKRGQNVTFRCDPISEHNRLYWYRQTLGQGPEFLTYFQNEAQLEKSRLLSDRFSAERPKGSFSTLEIQRTEQGDSAMYLCASSLGAGVGADTQYFGPGTRLTVL.

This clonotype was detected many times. The CDR3 DNA is TGTGCCAGTAGTATAGGTCCCGGTTCTGGGGCCAACGTCCTGACTTTC. Its protein is CASSIGPGSGANVLTF. This chain connects TRBV19 to TRBJ2-6; D gene uncertain. The CDR3 consists of 16 residues. V shed 1 base and J shed 1 base, with 8 bases lying between them. Per the germline V gene, CDR1 is LNHDA and CDR2 is SQIVND (reference sequence).

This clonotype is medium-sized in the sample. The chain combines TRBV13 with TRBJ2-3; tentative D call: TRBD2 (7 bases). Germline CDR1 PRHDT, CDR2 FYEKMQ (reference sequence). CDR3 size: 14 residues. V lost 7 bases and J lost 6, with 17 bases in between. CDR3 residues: CASMGGPGGDTQYF. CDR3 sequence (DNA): TGTGCCAGCATGGGCGGGCCGGGGGGCGATACGCAGTATTTT.

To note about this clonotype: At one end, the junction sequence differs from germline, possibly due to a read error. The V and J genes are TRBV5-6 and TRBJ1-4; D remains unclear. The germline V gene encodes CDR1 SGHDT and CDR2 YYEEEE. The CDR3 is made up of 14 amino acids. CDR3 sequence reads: CGSTLAWLSEKLFF. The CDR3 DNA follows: TGTGGCAGCACCTTGGCTTGGTTGAGTGAAAAACTGTTTTTT.

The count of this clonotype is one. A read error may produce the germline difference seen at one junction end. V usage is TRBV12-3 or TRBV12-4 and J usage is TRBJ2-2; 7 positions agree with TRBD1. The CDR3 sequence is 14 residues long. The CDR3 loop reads CATSESTGAGKLFF. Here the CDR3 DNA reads TGCGCCACCAGCGAGAGCACAGGGGCCGGGAAGCTGTTTTTT.

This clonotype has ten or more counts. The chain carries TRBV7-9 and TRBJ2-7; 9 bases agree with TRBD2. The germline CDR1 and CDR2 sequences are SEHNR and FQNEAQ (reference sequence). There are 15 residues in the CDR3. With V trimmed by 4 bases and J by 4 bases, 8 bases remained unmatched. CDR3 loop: CASSWGLAAPYEQYF. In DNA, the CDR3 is TGTGCCAGCAGCTGGGGACTAGCCGCACCTTACGAGCAGTACTTC.

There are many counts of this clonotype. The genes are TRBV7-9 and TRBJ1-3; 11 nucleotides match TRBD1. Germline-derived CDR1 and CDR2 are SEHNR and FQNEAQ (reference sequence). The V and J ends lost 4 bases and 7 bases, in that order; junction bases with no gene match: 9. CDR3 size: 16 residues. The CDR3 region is CASSSSDRGLRNTIYF. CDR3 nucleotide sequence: TGTGCCAGCAGCTCGTCGGACAGGGGGCTGAGGAACACCATATATTTT. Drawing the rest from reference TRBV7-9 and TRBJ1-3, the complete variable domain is DTGVSQNPRHKITKRGQNVTFRCDPISEHNRLYWYRQTLGQGPEFLTYFQNEAQLEKSRLLSDRFSAERPKGSFSTLEIQRTEQGDSAMYLCASSSSDRGLRNTIYFGEGSWLTVV.

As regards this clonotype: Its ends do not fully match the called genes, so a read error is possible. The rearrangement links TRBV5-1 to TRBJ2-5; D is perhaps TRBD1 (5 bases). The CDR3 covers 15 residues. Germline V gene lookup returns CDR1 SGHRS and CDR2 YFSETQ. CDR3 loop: CASSSDRDGQETEYF. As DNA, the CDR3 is TGCGCCAGCAGCTCAGACAGAGATGGACAAGAGACCGAGTACTTC.

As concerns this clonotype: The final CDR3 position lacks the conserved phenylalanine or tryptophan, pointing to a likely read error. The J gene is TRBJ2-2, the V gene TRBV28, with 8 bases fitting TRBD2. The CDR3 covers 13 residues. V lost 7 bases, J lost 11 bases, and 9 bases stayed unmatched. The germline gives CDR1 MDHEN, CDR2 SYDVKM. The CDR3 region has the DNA TGTGCCAGCAATTTGAGCGGGAGCGGAGAGCTGTTTTAT. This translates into CASNLSGSGELFY.

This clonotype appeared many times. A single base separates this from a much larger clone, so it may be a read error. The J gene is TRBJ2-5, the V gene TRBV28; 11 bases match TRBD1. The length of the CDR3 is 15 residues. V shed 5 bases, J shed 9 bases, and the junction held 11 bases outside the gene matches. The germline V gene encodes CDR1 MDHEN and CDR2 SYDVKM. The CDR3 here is CASSPWDRGKGAQYF. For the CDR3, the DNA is TGTGCCAGCAGTCCCTGGGACAGGGGGAAAGGGGCCCAGTACTTC.

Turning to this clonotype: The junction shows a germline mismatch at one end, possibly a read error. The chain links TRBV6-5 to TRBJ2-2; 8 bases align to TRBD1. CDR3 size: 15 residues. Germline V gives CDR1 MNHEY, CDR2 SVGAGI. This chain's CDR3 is CANSPRTGFTGELFF. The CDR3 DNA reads TGTGCCAATAGTCCGCGGACAGGGTTCACCGGGGAGTTGTTTTTT.

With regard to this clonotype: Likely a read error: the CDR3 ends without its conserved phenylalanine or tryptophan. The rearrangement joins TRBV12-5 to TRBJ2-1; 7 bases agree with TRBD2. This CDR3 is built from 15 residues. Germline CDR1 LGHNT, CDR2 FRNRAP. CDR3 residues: CVSGTGTTLIDEQFS. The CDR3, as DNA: TGTGTTAGTGGGACCGGGACTACCCTTATTGATGAGCAGTTCTCC.

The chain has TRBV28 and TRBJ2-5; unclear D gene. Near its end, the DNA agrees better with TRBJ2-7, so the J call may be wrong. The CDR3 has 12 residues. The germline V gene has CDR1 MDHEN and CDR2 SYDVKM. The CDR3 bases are TGTGCCAGCAGTTTTCGGGTAGACGAGCAGTACTTC. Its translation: CASSFRVDEQYF.

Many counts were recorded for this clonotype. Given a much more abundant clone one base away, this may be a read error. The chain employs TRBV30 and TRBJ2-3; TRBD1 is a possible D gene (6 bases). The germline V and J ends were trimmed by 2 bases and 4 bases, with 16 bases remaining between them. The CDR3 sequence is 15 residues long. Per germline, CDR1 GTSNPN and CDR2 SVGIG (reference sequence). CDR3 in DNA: TGTGCCTGGAGTTCTGTCGAGGGGGTTGCAGATACGCAGTATTTT. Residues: CAWSSVEGVADTQYF.

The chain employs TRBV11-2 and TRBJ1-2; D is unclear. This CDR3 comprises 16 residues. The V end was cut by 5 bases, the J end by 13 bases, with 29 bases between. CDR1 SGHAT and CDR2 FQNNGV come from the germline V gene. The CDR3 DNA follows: TGTGCCAGCAGCACACGAGGCGGGGATCGGAGCTATGGCCGCACCTTC. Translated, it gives CASSTRGGDRSYGRTF.

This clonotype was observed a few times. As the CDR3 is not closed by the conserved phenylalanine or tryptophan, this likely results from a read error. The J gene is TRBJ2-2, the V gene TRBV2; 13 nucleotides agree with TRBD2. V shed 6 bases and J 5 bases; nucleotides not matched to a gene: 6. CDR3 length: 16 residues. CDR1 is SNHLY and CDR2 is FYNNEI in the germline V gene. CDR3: CASRRGLAGNTGELFY. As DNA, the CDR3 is TGTGCCAGCAGGAGGGGACTAGCGGGAAATACCGGGGAGCTGTTTTAT.

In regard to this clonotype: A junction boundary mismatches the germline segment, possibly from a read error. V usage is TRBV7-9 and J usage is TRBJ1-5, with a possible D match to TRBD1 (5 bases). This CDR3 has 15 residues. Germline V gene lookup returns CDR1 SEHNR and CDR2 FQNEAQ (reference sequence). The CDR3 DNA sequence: TGTACCAGCAGCTTGACGATGGGGAGGGGTCAGCCCCAGCATTTT. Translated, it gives CTSSLTMGRGQPQHF.

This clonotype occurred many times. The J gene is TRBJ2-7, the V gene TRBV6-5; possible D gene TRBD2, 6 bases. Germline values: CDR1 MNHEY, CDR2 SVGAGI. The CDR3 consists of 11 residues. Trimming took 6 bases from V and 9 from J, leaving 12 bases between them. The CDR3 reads CASSSYSGQYF. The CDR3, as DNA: TGTGCCAGCAGCTCTTATAGCGGGCAGTACTTC.

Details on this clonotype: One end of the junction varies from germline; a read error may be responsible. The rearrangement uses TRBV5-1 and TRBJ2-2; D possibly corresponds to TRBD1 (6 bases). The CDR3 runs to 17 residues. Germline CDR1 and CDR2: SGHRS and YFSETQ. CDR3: CASNLGHRDENTGELFF. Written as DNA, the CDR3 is TGCGCCAGCAACTTGGGGCACAGGGACGAGAACACCGGGGAGCTGTTTTTT.